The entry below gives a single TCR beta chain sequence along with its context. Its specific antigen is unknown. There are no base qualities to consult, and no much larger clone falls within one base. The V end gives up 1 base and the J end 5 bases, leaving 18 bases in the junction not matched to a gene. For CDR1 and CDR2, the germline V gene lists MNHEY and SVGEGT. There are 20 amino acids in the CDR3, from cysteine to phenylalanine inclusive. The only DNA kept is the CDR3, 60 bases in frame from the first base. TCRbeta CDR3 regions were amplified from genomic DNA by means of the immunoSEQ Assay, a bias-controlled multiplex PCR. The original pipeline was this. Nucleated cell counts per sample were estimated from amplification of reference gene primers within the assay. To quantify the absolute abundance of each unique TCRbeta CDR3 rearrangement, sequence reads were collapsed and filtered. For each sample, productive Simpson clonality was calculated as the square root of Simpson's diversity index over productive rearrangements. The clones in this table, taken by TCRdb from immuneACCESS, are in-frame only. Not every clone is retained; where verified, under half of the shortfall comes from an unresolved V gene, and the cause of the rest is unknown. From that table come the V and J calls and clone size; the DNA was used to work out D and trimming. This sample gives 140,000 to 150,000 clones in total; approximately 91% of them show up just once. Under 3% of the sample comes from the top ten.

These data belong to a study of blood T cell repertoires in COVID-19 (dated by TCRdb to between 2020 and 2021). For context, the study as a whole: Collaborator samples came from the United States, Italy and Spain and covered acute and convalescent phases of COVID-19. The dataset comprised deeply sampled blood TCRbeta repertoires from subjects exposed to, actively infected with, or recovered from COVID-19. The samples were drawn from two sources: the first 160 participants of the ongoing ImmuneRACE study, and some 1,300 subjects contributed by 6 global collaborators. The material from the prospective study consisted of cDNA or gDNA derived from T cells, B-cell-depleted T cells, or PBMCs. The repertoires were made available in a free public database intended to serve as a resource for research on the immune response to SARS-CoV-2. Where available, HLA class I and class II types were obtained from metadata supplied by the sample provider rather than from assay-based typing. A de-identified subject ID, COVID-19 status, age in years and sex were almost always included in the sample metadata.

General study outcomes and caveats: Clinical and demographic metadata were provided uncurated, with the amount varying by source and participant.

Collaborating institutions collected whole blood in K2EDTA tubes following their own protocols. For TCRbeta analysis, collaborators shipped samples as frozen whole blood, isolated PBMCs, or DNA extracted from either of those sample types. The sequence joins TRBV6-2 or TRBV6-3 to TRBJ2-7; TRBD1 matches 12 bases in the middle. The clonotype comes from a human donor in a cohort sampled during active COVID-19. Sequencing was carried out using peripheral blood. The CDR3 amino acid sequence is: CASSYWFPIVGTGGRDEQYF. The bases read TGTGCCAGCAGTTACTGGTTCCCCATTGTGGGGACAGGGGGCCGGGACGAGCAGTACTTC.